This TCR beta chain was sequenced during a study of identical twins. Study-wide results and caveats: In cord blood, abundant beta clonotypes had fewer insertions; memory showed no trend.

This clonotype was detected ten times or more. Its antigen is unknown. TCRdb re-called the 5' RACE reads with MiXCR, one entry per CDR3 protein. In the table there are around 690,000 distinct CDR3 sequences, over 20% of which are singletons. These same records also appear under a second study, on T cells expressing NK-cell markers.

The sequence came from a woman between 18 and 29 years old in good health. Sequenced material: PBMCs.

CDR3 nucleotide sequence: TGCAGTGTGGACGGGACCTCTACAGATACGCAGTATTTT. Its protein product is CSVDGTSTDTQYF. This sequence joins TRBV20-1 and TRBJ2-3; D tentatively reads TRBD1 or TRBD2 (5 bases each). This CDR3 contains 13 residues. Germline CDR1 and CDR2: DFQATT and SNEGSKA (reference sequence). The V gene lost 7 bases and the J gene lost 3 bases, with 14 bases spanning the gap.